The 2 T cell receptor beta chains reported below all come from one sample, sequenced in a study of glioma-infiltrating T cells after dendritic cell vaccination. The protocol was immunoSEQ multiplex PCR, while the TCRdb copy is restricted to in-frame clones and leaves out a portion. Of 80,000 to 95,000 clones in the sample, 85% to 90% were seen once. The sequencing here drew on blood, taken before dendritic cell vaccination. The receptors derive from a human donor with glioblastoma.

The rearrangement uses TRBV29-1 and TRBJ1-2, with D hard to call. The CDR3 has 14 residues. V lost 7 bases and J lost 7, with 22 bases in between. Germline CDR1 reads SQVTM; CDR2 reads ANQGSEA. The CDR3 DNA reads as TGCAGCGCTCCGGACGGAACGGGAGGGTTTGGCTACACCTTC. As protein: CSAPDGTGGFGYTF.

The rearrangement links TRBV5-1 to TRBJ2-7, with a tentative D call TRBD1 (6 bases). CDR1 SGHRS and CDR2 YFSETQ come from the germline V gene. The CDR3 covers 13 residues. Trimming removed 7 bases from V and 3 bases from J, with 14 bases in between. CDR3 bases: TGCGCCAGCGGCCAGGGGAAGGGCTACGAGCAGTACTTC. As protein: CASGQGKGYEQYF.